Here is one T cell receptor beta chain with its context. Trimming removed 5 bases from V and 7 bases from J; junction bases left unmatched: 4. Germline V lookup: CDR1 GTSNPN, CDR2 SVGIG (reference sequence). This CDR3 is 12 amino acids long. Participants spanned ages about 18 to 95 years and resided in about 25 US areas. These data originate in a study of blood T cell repertoires in COVID-19. On the study more broadly: Samples came from the United States, Italy and Spain, spanning acute and convalescent COVID-19. The cDNA or gDNA used as material had been derived from T cells, B-cell-depleted T cells, or PBMCs.

Authors' data handling: Amplified reference gene primers provided the basis for estimating nucleated cell counts. The table came from immunoSEQ multiplex PCR; TCRdb's copy has only in-frame clones and leaves some out. That table supplies the V and J calls and clone size; D and trimming were determined from the DNA. Of about 230,000 clones detected, approximately 89% appear once; the ten largest clones hold around 4.2%. This sequence joins TRBV30 and TRBJ1-2; TRBD1 aligns across 10 bases. Sequencing was performed on PBMCs or T cells enriched from blood (not recorded which). The clonotype comes from a woman aged 25 to 45 with acute COVID-19. The CDR3 DNA reads TGTGCCTGGCGGGACAGGGGAGGTGGCTACACCTTC. Protein: CAWRDRGGGYTF.